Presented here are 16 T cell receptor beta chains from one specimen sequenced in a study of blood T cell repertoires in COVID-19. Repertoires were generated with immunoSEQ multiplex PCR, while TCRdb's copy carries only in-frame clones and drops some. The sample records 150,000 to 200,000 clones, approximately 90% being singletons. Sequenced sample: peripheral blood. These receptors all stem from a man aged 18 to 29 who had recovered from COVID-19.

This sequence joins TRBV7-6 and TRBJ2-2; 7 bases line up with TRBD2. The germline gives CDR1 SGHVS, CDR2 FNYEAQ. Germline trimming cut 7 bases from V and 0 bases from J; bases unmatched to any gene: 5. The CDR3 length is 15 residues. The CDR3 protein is CASTVLATNTGELFF. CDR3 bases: TGTGCCAGCACCGTACTAGCGACGAACACCGGGGAGCTGTTTTTT.

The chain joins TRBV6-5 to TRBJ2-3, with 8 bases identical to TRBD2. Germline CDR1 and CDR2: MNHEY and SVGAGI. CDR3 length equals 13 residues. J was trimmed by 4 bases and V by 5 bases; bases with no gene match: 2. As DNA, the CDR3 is TGTGCCAGCAGTAACGGGAGGGCAGATACGCAGTATTTT. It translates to CASSNGRADTQYF.

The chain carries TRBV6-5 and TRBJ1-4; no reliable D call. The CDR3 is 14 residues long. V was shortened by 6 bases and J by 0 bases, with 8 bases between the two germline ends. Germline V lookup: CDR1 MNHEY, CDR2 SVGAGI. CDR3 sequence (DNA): TGTGCCAGCAGCCAACAGTCAACTAATGAAAAACTGTTTTTT. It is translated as CASSQQSTNEKLFF.

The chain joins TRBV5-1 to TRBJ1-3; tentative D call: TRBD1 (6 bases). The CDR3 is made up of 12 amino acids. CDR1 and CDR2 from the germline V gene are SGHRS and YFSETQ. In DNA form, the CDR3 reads TGCGCGCAACAGGGTGGAGAAAACACCATATATTTT. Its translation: CAQQGGENTIYF.

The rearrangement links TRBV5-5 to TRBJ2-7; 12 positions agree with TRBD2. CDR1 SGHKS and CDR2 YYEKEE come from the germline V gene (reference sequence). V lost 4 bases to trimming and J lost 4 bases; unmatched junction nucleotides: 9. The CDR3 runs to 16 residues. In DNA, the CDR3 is TGTGCCAGCAGCCCTACCCTAGCGGGAGGGCCTTACGAGCAGTACTTC. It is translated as CASSPTLAGGPYEQYF.

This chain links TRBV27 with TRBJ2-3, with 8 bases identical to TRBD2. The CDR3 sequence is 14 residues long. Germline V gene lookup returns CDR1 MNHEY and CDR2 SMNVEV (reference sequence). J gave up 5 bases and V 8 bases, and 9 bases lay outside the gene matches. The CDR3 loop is CASGGGRELDTQYF. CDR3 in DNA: TGTGCCAGCGGCGGGGGGCGGGAGTTAGATACGCAGTATTTT.

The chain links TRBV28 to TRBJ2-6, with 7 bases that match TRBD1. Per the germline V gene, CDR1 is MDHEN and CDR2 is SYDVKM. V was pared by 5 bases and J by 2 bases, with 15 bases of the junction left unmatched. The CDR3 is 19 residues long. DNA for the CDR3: TGTGCCAGCAGTCGTGAAGTGGACAGGAATAATGCTGGGGCCAACGTCCTGACTTTC. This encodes CASSREVDRNNAGANVLTF.

The CDR3 DNA reads TGTGCCAGCAGTCCCCCGACACAAATCGATGGCTACACCTTC. This sequence encodes CASSPPTQIDGYTF. The J gene is TRBJ1-2, the V gene TRBV28; D ambiguous. Trimming took off 5 bases at V and 6 bases at J, with 16 bases between the two ends. This CDR3 is built from 14 residues. The germline CDR1 and CDR2 sequences are MDHEN and SYDVKM.

This CDR3 reads CASSAPFSGSTDTQYF. The CDR3 nucleotides are TGTGCCAGCAGCGCCCCCTTTAGCGGGAGTACAGATACGCAGTATTTT. V usage is TRBV9 and J usage is TRBJ2-3, with TRBD2 matching 9 bases. The germline gives CDR1 SGDLS, CDR2 YYNGEE. V lost 3 bases and J lost 3; bases outside the gene matches: 8. CDR3 length: 16 residues.

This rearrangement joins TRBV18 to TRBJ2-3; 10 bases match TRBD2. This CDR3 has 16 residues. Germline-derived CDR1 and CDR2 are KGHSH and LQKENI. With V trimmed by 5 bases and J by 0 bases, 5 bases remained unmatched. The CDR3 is CASSSQTSGSTDTQYF. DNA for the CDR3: TGTGCCAGCTCATCCCAGACTAGCGGGAGCACAGATACGCAGTATTTT.

This CDR3 reads CASSPATGNNYGYTF. The CDR3, as DNA: TGCGCCAGCAGCCCCGCGACAGGAAACAACTATGGCTACACCTTC. The V and J genes are TRBV5-1 and TRBJ1-2; weak D call: TRBD1 (6 bases). With 4 bases removed from V and 2 bases from J, the gap between germline ends came to 15 bases. The CDR3 is 15 residues long. Germline loops: CDR1 SGHRS, CDR2 YFSETQ.

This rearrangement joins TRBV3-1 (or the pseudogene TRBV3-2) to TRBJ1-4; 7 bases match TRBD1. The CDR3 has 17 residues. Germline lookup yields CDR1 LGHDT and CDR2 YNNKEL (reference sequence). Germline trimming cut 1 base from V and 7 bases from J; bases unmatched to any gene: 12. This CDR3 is CASSQAQGGREGEKLFF. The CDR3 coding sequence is TGTGCCAGCAGCCAAGCCCAAGGGGGCAGGGAAGGTGAAAAACTGTTTTTT.

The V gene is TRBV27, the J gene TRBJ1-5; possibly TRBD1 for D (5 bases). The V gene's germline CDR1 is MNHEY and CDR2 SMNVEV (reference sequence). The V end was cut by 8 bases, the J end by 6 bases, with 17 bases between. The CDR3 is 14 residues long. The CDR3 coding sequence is TGTGCCAGCTCCTCCGGAGGGCAGGGTCAGCCCCAGCATTTT. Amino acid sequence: CASSSGGQGQPQHF.

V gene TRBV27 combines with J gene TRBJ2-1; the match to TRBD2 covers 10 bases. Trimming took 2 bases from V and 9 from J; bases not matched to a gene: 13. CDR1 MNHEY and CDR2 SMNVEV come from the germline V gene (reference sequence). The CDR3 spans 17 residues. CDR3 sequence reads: CASSLDTSGTHLGEQFF. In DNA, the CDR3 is TGTGCCAGCAGTTTAGACACTAGCGGGACCCACCTCGGTGAGCAGTTCTTC.

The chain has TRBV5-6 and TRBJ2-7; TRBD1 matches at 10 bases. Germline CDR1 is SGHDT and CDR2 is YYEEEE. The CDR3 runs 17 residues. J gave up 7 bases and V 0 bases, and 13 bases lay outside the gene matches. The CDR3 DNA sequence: TGTGCCAGCAGCTTGGGGGACCGGGACAGGGGATTTCCAGAGCAGTACTTC. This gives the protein CASSLGDRDRGFPEQYF.

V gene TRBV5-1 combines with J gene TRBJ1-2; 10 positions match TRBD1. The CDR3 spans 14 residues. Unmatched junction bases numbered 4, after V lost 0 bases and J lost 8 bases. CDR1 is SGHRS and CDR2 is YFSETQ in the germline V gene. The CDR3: CASSLAGTGDGYTF. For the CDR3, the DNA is TGCGCCAGCAGCTTGGCCGGGACAGGGGACGGCTACACCTTC.